This T cell receptor beta chain was sequenced for a study of blood T cell repertoires in COVID-19. The table came from immunoSEQ multiplex PCR; TCRdb's copy has only in-frame clones and leaves some out. This table holds about 280,000 clones, about 85% found once. This clone occurred a few times. Living in 24 US areas, the participants were between about 18 and 90 years of age. Each participant's cohort was designated according to participant-reported clinical history. This CDR3 comprises 14 residues. Germline V lookup: CDR1 LNHDA, CDR2 SQIVND (reference sequence). The V gene lost 3 bases and the J gene lost 2 bases, with 10 bases spanning the gap.

The material sequenced was PBMCs or T cells enriched from blood (not recorded which). The chain combines TRBV19 with TRBJ1-2; no clear D gene. This TCR was sampled from a woman in her forties or fifties who had recovered from COVID-19. The CDR3 DNA reads TGTGCCAGTAGTATTCCCAATCAAAACTATGGCTACACCTTC. This codes for CASSIPNQNYGYTF.